This T cell receptor beta chain stems from a study of T-cell memory formation after mild COVID-19. The 5'RACE method, run with constant-segment primers, produced TCR alpha and TCR beta cDNA libraries (carrying sample barcodes and UMIs). TCRdb used MiXCR to reprocess the 5' RACE reads, holding one entry per CDR3 protein. The table has 150,000 to 200,000 distinct CDR3 sequences, 9.5% to 13% seen once. The CDR3 contains 15 residues. The germline V and J ends were trimmed by 0 bases and 5 bases, with 13 bases remaining between them. CDR1 and CDR2 from the germline V gene are LGHNA and YNFKEQ. This clonotype appeared a few times.

This TCR derives from a man aged 18 to 29 who had mild COVID-19 (a few samples of this study predate the infection). Cell type and time point are not known. The sequenced sample consisted of PBMCs or a T cell subset sorted from them (not recorded which). The V and J genes are TRBV4-2 and TRBJ2-5; tentative D call: TRBD2 (6 bases). CDR3 region: CASSQDPSGDETQYF. The DNA for the CDR3 is TGTGCCAGCAGCCAAGATCCATCGGGGGACGAGACCCAGTACTTC.